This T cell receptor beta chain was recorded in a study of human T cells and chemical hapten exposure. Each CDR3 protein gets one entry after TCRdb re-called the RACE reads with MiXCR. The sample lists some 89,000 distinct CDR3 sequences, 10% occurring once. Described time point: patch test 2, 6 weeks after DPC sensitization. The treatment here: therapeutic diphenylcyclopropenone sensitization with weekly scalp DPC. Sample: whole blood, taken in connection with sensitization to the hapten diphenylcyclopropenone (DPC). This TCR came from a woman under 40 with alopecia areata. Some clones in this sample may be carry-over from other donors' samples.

CDR3 in amino acids: CASSLAFGGRDTQYF. The DNA of the CDR3 is TGTGCCAGCAGCTTAGCGTTTGGGGGGAGAGATACGCAGTATTTT. This chain links TRBV7-2 with TRBJ2-3, with D tentatively TRBD2 (6 bases). Trimming removed 0 bases at V and 5 bases at J, with 12 bases between. The germline V gene encodes CDR1 SGHTA and CDR2 FQGNSA. There are 15 residues in the CDR3. Looking up the rest from reference TRBV7-2 and TRBJ2-3 gives the full variable domain: GAGVSQSPSNKVTEKGKDVELRCDPISGHTALYWYRQSLGQGLEFLIYFQGNSAPDKSGLPSDRFSAERTGGSVSTLTIQRTQQEDSAVYLCASSLAFGGRDTQYFGPGTRLTVL.